This TCR beta chain was identified during a study of cytomegalovirus exposure and HLA in healthy donors. PCR was performed using 60 Vbeta and 13 Jbeta primers. Profiled with immunoSEQ multiplex PCR; TCRdb holds only in-frame clones, not every one. Of hundreds of thousands of clones in the sample, 85% to 90% were seen once. The specimen was PBMCs. This clonotype originated in a woman younger than 30 in good health and CMV-seronegative.

CDR3 coding DNA: TGTGCCAGAGACATTCCCTACGAGCAGTACTTC. Amino acid sequence: CARDIPYEQYF. The chain has TRBV7-6 and TRBJ2-7; D not resolved. Germline-derived CDR1 and CDR2 are SGHVS and FNYEAQ. This CDR3 is 11 amino acids long. The V end lost 9 bases, the J end lost 2 bases, and 8 bases lay between the germline ends.